These T cell receptor beta chains were read from a single sample in a study of T cell changes during pregnancy in multiple sclerosis. Sequenced by immunoSEQ multiplex PCR; TCRdb stores in-frame clones only, minus some. This table has some 46,000 clones, approximately 92% appearing once. The sample comprised peripheral blood. Receptors originate from a female donor with multiple sclerosis, enrolled in a pregnancy study. Both conserved end residues are part of each CDR3. A D gene is named only where the DNA matches it firmly. Only part of the rows carry a size: once, few, many, or a class if the clone is expanded.

15 | . | TRBJ1-2 | TRBV6-1 | TRBD1 | CASSGRQGGGYGYTF | TGTGCCAGCAGTGGCCGACAGGGAGGTGGCTATGGCTACACCTTC
13 | . | TRBJ2-5 | TRBV30 | . | CAWSQQSWETQYF | TGTGCCTGGAGTCAACAATCTTGGGAGACCCAGTACTTC
16 | . | TRBJ2-2 | TRBV18 | . | CASSPPGGWNTGELFF | TGTGCCAGCTCACCACCCGGAGGATGGAACACCGGGGAGCTGTTTTTT
15 | once | TRBJ1-2 | TRBV6-5 | . | CASSYYRTENYGYTF | TGTGCCAGCAGTTACTATCGGACAGAGAACTATGGCTACACCTTC
16 | . | TRBJ2-7 | TRBV9 | TRBD1 | CASSQGVGQGSNEQYF | TGTGCCAGCAGCCAAGGGGTGGGACAGGGCTCCAACGAGCAGTACTTC
17 | . | TRBJ1-1 | TRBV4-3 | . | CASSQDLVPEMNTEAFF | TGCGCCAGCAGCCAAGATCTGGTACCGGAGATGAACACTGAAGCTTTCTTT
11 | . | TRBJ1-1 | TRBV4-1 | . | CASSQDTEAFF | TGCGCCAGCAGCCAAGATACTGAAGCTTTCTTT
15 | . | TRBJ2-7 | TRBV18 | . | CASSPEAGVVYEQYF | TGTGCCAGCTCACCAGAGGCAGGGGTTGTGTACGAGCAGTACTTC
14 | once | TRBJ1-2 | TRBV29-1 | TRBD1 | CSVEGQGQIDGYTF | TGCAGCGTTGAAGGACAGGGGCAGATAGATGGCTACACCTTC
15 | . | TRBJ1-2 | TRBV2 | TRBD1 | CASSPSGTGLTGYTF | TGTGCCAGCAGCCCTTCTGGGACAGGGCTGACGGGCTACACCTTC
16 | . | TRBJ2-5 | TRBV7-9 | . | CASSLRASSAQETQYF | TGTGCCAGCAGCCTTCGGGCCAGTTCAGCACAAGAGACCCAGTACTTC
16 | . | TRBJ2-1 | TRBV28 | TRBD2 | CASSQAVASGSYEQFF | TGTGCCAGCAGTCAGGCTGTGGCTAGCGGGAGCTATGAGCAGTTCTTC
14 | . | TRBJ2-7 | TRBV7-9 | TRBD1 | CASLSGTDLYEQYF | TGTGCCAGCCTCTCGGGGACAGACCTCTACGAGCAGTACTTC
14 | . | TRBJ1-1 | TRBV19 | TRBD1 | CASSIPGGNTEAFF | TGTGCCAGTAGTATCCCAGGGGGGAACACTGAAGCTTTCTTT
12 | . | TRBJ2-2 | TRBV19 | . | CASSTGRGELFF | TGTGCCAGTAGTACGGGACGCGGGGAGCTGTTTTTT
14 | . | TRBJ1-2 | TRBV30 | . | CAWSADLQGLRYTF | TGTGCCTGGAGTGCGGATCTTCAGGGTTTGAGGTACACCTTC
14 | . | TRBJ2-7 | TRBV9 | . | CASSVDWSSYEQYF | TGTGCCAGCAGCGTAGACTGGAGCTCCTACGAGCAGTACTTC
14 | . | TRBJ2-2 | TRBV19 | TRBD1 | CASRSGQEAGELFF | TGTGCCAGTAGGTCTGGACAGGAGGCCGGGGAGCTGTTTTTT
13 | . | TRBJ2-1 | TRBV19 | . | CASSKARYNEQFF | TGTGCCAGTAGTAAGGCCAGATACAATGAGCAGTTCTTC
15 | once | TRBJ1-5 | TRBV30 | . | CAWSEGGYSNQPQHF | TGTGCCTGGAGTGAGGGGGGGTATAGCAATCAGCCCCAGCATTTT
16 | . | TRBJ2-1 | TRBV7-9 | TRBD2 | CASSSQVVIAGAQQFF | TGTGCCAGCAGCTCCCAGGTGGTTATAGCGGGAGCTCAGCAGTTCTTC
14 | . | TRBJ1-1 | TRBV30 | TRBD1 | CAWNLDRGQTEAFF | TGTGCCTGGAACCTAGACAGGGGGCAGACTGAAGCTTTCTTT
14 | . | TRBJ1-4 | TRBV27 | . | CASSRTFSNEKLFF | TGTGCCAGCAGCCGGACCTTTTCTAATGAAAAACTGTTTTTT
13 | . | TRBJ2-7 | TRBV2 | TRBD2 | CARDPGSSGEQYF | TGTGCCAGGGACCCAGGGTCTAGCGGCGAGCAGTACTTC
12 | . | TRBJ1-2 | TRBV29-1 | . | CSVVSDSYGYTF | TGCAGCGTTGTTAGTGATTCCTATGGCTACACCTTC
14 | . | TRBJ1-5 | TRBV14 | TRBD1 | CASSVTGAAQPQHF | TGTGCCAGCAGCGTTACAGGGGCCGCTCAGCCCCAGCATTTT
17 | . | TRBJ2-2 | TRBV9 | TRBD2 | CASSLRTSGINTGELFF | TGTGCCAGCAGCCTCCGGACTAGCGGGATAAACACCGGGGAGCTGTTTTTT
15 | . | TRBJ2-7 | TRBV10-1 | TRBD1 | CASSDFGQGDYEQYF | TGCGCCAGCAGTGATTTCGGACAGGGAGACTACGAGCAGTACTTC
15 | . | TRBJ2-3 | TRBV28 | . | CASSRATGLTDTQYF | TGTGCCAGCAGCCGTGCCACCGGCCTCACAGATACGCAGTATTTT
17 | once | TRBJ1-2 | TRBV27 | TRBD1 | CASSKSGTGKGASGYTF | TGTGCCAGCAGCAAATCCGGGACAGGGAAGGGAGCTAGTGGCTACACCTTC
14 | . | TRBJ2-3 | TRBV11-3 | TRBD2 | CASSPSGGTDTQYF | TGTGCCAGCAGCCCCAGCGGGGGTACAGATACGCAGTATTTT
13 | . | TRBJ1-1 | TRBV4-1 | . | CASSRLPGLTAFF | TGCGCCAGCAGCCGACTTCCGGGCCTGACAGCTTTCTTT
14 | . | TRBJ1-1 | TRBV6-1 | . | CASRASGMNTEAFF | TGTGCCAGCAGGGCCAGTGGTATGAACACTGAAGCTTTCTTT
13 | . | TRBJ2-1 | TRBV4-1 | . | CASSQRVYNEQFF | TGCGCCAGCAGCCAGAGAGTTTACAATGAGCAGTTCTTC
16 | . | TRBJ1-2 | TRBV5-4 | TRBD1 | CASSAGGTGRDYGYTF | TGTGCCAGCAGCGCGGGGGGGACAGGGAGGGACTATGGCTACACCTTC
13 | . | TRBJ2-5 | TRBV10-2 | . | CASSEEAGETQYF | TGCGCCAGCAGTGAGGAGGCGGGGGAGACCCAGTACTTC
15 | once | TRBJ2-3 | TRBV19 | . | CASSMDTFKADTQYF | TGTGCCAGTAGCATGGACACCTTTAAGGCAGATACGCAGTATTTT
15 | . | TRBJ2-3 | TRBV25-1 | TRBD1 | CASRKEQGRTDTQYF | TGTGCCAGCAGAAAGGAACAGGGGCGGACAGATACGCAGTATTTT
15 | . | TRBJ1-5 | TRBV19 | . | CASSIGQTAGQPQHF | TGTGCCAGTAGTATAGGACAGACAGCAGGGCAGCCCCAGCATTTT
16 | . | TRBJ2-5 | TRBV6-1 | TRBD2 | CASSGWTSGGQETQYF | TGTGCCAGCAGTGGGTGGACTAGCGGGGGGCAAGAGACCCAGTACTTC
13 | . | TRBJ2-7 | TRBV13 | . | CASSSTRGDEQYF | TGTGCCAGCAGCTCTACCAGGGGCGACGAGCAGTACTTC
14 | . | TRBJ2-2 | TRBV10-1 | TRBD1 | CASSEGTGSGELFF | TGCGCCAGCAGTGAGGGGACAGGGAGCGGGGAGCTGTTTTTT
17 | . | TRBJ2-6 | TRBV5-1 | TRBD2 | CASSAGLAFSGANVLTF | TGCGCCAGCAGCGCGGGACTAGCCTTCTCTGGGGCCAACGTCCTGACTTTC
14 | . | TRBJ2-7 | TRBV6-6 | . | CASSYGVGPYEQYF | TGTGCCAGCAGTTACGGGGTAGGGCCCTACGAGCAGTACTTC
13 | . | TRBJ2-7 | TRBV4-3 | . | CASSQREGGEQYF | TGCGCCAGCAGCCAAAGAGAGGGGGGGGAGCAGTACTTT
13 | . | TRBJ1-2 | TRBV6-5 | . | CASRGYRWHGYTF | TGTGCCAGCAGGGGATACAGGTGGCATGGCTACACCTTC
14 | . | TRBJ1-4 | TRBV5-1 | TRBD1 | CARPRGQSNEKLFF | TGCGCCAGGCCCAGGGGGCAGTCTAATGAAAAACTGTTTTTT
16 | . | TRBJ2-5 | TRBV14 | TRBD2 | CASSRTSGRVMETQYF | TGTGCCAGCAGCCGGACTAGCGGGAGGGTGATGGAGACCCAGTACTTC
15 | . | TRBJ1-5 | TRBV18 | . | CASSPSRDTDQPQHF | TGTGCCAGCTCACCATCCCGGGACACAGATCAGCCCCAGCATTTT
13 | . | TRBJ2-1 | TRBV19 | . | CASSVQLFNEQFF | TGTGCCAGTAGTGTACAACTCTTCAATGAGCAGTTCTTC
14 | . | TRBJ1-3 | TRBV7-9 | . | CASSETVSGNTIYF | TGTGCCAGCAGCGAGACAGTCTCTGGAAACACCATATATTTT
15 | . | TRBJ1-2 | TRBV5-6 | . | CASSFDYQGRSGYTF | TGTGCCAGCAGCTTCGACTACCAGGGGCGAAGTGGCTACACCTTC
14 | . | TRBJ2-2 | TRBV19 | TRBD1 | CASRGTGATGELFF | TGTGCCAGTAGGGGGACAGGGGCCACCGGGGAGCTGTTTTTT
17 | . | TRBJ2-1 | TRBV28 | TRBD2 | CASSFGSGSGRSNEQFF | TGTGCCAGCAGTTTTGGGTCGGGTAGCGGGAGGAGTAATGAGCAGTTCTTC
12 | once | TRBJ1-5 | TRBV19 | . | CASSRGSQPQHF | TGTGCCAGTAGTCGGGGGAGTCAGCCCCAGCATTTT